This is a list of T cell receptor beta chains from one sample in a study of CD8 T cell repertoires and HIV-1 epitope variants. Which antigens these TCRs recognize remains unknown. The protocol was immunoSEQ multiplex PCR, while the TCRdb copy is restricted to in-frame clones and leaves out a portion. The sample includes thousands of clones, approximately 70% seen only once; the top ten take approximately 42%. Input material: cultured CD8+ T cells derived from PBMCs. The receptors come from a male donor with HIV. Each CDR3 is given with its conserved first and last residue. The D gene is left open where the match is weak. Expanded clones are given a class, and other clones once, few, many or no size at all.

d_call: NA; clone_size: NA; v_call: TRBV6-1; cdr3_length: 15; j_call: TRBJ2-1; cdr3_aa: CASSEEGGAYNEQFF; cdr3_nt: TGTGCCAGCAGTGAAGAAGGAGGGGCCTACAATGAGCAGTTCTTC
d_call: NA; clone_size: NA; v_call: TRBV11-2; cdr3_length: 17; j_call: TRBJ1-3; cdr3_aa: CASSFPRAGVGGNTIYF; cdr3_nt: TGTGCCAGCAGCTTTCCCCGTGCGGGAGTTGGTGGAAACACCATATATTTT
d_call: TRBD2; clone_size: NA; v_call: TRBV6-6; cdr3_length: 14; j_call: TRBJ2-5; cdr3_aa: CASSYTGGQETQYF; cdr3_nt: TGTGCCAGCAGTTACACGGGGGGGCAAGAGACCCAGTACTTC
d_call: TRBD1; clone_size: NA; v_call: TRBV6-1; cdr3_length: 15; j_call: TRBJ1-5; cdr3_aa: CASSEGQGAEKPQHF; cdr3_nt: TGTGCCAGCAGTGAAGGACAGGGGGCTGAGAAGCCCCAGCATTTT
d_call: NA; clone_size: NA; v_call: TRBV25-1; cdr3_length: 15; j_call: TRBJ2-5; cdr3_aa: CASSAQGTTQETQYF; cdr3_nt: TGTGCCAGCAGTGCGCAGGGGACTACTCAAGAGACCCAGTACTTC
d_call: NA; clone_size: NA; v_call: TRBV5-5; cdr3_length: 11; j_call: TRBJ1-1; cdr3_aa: CASSLGWKAFF; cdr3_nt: TGTGCCAGCAGCTTGGGCTGGAAAGCTTTCTTT
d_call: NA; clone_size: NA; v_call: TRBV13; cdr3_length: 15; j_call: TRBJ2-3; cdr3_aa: CASSLGFSSTDTQYF; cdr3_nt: TGTGCCAGCAGCTTAGGTTTTTCTAGCACAGATACGCAGTATTTT
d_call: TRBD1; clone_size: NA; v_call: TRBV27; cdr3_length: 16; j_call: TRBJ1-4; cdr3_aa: CASRLQGGATNEKLFF; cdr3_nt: TGTGCCAGCAGGCTACAGGGGGGAGCAACTAATGAAAAACTGTTTTTT
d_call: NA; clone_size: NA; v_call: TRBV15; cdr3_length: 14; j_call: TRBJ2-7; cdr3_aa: CATSRDPLGYEQYF; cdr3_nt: TGTGCCACCAGCAGAGATCCTCTTGGGTACGAGCAGTACTTC
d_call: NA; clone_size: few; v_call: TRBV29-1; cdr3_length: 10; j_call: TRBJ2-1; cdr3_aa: CSVEGNEQFF; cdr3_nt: TGCAGCGTTGAAGGCAATGAGCAGTTCTTC
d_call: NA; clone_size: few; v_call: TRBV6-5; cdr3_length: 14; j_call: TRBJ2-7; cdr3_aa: CASSPGAITYEQYF; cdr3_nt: TGTGCCAGCAGCCCCGGGGCGATTACCTACGAGCAGTACTTC
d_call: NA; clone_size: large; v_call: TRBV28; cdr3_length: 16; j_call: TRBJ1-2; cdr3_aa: CASSLMPLDYNYGYTF; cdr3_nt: TGTGCCAGCAGTCTCATGCCCCTGGACTATAACTATGGCTACACCTTC
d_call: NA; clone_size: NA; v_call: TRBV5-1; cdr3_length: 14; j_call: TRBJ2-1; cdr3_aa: CASSLAGDNGEQFF; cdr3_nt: TGCGCCAGCAGCTTGGCCGGGGACAACGGTGAGCAGTTCTTC
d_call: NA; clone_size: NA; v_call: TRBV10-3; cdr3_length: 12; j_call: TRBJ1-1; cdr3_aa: CAIREGGSEAFF; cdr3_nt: TGTGCCATCAGGGAGGGTGGGAGTGAAGCTTTCTTT
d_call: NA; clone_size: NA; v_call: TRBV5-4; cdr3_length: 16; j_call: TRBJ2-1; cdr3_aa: CASSQGGLSSYNEQFF; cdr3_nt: TGTGCCAGCAGCCAGGGGGGCCTTAGCTCCTACAATGAGCAGTTCTTC
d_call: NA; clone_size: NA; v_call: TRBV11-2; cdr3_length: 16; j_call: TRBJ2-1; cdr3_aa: CASSPRGGGPYNEQFF; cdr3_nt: TGTGCCAGCAGCCCCAGGGGAGGGGGTCCCTACAATGAGCAGTTCTTC
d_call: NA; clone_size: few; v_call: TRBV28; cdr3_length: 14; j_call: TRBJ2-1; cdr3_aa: CASSFSLTNNEQFF; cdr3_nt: TGTGCCAGCAGTTTCAGCCTTACCAACAATGAGCAGTTCTTC
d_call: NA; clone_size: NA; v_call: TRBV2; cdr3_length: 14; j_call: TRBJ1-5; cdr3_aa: CASTGTDSNQPQHF; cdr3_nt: TGTGCCAGCACCGGGACGGATAGCAATCAGCCCCAGCATTTT
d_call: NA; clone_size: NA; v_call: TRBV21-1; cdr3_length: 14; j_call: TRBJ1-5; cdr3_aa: CASIPGQGNQPQHF; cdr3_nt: TGTGCCAGCATCCCGGGACAGGGTAATCAGCCCCAGCATTTT
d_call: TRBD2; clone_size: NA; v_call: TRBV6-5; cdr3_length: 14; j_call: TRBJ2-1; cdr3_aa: CASSLGLAANEQFF; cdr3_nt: TGTGCCAGCAGTCTGGGACTAGCGGCCAATGAGCAGTTCTTC
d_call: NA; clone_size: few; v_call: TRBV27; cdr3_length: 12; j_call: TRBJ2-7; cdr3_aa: CASSRGDYEQYF; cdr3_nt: TGTGCCAGCAGTAGAGGTGACTACGAGCAGTACTTC
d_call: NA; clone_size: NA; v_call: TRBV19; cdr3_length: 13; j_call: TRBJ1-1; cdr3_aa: CASSEDADTEAFF; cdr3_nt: TGTGCCAGTAGTGAGGATGCAGACACTGAAGCTTTCTTT
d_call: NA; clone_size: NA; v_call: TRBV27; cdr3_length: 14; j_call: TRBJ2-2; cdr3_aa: CASSAPGVTGELFF; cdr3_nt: TGTGCCAGCAGTGCCCCGGGAGTGACCGGGGAGCTGTTTTTT
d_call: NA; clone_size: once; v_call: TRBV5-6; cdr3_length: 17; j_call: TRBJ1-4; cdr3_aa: CASSLYGGPSTNEKLFF; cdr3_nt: TGTGCCAGCAGCTTGTATGGGGGACCCTCAACTAATGAAAAACTGTTTTTT
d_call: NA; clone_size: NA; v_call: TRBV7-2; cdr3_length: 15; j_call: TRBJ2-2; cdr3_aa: CASSLAGGGTGELFF; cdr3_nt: TGTGCCAGCAGCTTAGCGGGGGGAGGCACCGGGGAGCTGTTTTTT
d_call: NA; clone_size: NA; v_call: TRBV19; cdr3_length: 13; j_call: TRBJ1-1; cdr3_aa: CASSNREDTEAFF; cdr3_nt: TGTGCCAGTAGTAACAGGGAGGACACTGAAGCTTTCTTT
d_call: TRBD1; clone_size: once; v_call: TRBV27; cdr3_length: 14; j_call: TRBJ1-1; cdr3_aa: CASSWTGGHTEAFF; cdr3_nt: TGTGCCAGCAGTTGGACAGGGGGCCACACTGAAGCTTTCTTT
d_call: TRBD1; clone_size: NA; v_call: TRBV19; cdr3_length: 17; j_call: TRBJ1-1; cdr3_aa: CASSKVPGQGKDTEAFF; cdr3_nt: TGTGCCAGTAGTAAAGTCCCAGGACAGGGTAAGGACACTGAAGCTTTCTTT
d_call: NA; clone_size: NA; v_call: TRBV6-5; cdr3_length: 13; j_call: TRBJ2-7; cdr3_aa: CASSPRGSYEQYF; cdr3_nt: TGTGCCAGCAGCCCGAGGGGCTCCTACGAGCAGTACTTC
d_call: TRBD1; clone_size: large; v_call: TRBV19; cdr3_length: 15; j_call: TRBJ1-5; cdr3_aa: CASTPDRLSNQPQHF; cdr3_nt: TGTGCCAGTACCCCGGACAGGTTAAGCAATCAGCCCCAGCATTTT
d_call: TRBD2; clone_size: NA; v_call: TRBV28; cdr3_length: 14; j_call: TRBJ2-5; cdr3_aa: CASRRGEYQETQYF; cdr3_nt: TGTGCCAGCAGACGGGGGGAGTACCAAGAGACCCAGTACTTC
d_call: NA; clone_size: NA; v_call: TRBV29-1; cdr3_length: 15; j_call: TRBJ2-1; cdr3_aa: CSVEGKRLTYNEQFF; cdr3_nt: TGCAGCGTTGAAGGCAAGCGCCTAACCTACAATGAGCAGTTCTTC
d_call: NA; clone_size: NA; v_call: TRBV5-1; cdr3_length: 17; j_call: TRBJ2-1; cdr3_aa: CASSLEDRGYHHNEQFF; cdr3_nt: TGCGCCAGCAGCTTGGAGGATAGGGGATATCATCACAATGAGCAGTTCTTC
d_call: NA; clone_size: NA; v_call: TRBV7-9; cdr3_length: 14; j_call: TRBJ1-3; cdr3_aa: CASSLALTGNTIYF; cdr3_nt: TGTGCCAGCAGCTTAGCGCTAACTGGAAACACCATATATTTT
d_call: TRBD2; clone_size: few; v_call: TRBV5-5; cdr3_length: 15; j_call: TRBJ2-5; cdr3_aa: CASSFSSGGQETQYF; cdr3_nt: TGTGCCAGCAGCTTTTCTAGCGGGGGGCAAGAGACCCAGTACTTC
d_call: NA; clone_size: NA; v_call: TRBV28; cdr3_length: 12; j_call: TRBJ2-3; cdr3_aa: CATLMRPTTQYF; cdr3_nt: TGTGCCACCTTAATGAGGCCTACTACGCAGTATTTT
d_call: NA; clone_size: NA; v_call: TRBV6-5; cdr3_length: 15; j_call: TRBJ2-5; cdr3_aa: CASSDSGRAQETQYF; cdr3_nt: TGTGCCAGCAGTGACTCGGGCAGGGCACAAGAGACCCAGTACTTC
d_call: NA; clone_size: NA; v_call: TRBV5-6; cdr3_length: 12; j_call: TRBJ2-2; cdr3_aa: CASSWKPGELFF; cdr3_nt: TGTGCCAGCAGCTGGAAACCCGGGGAGCTGTTTTTT
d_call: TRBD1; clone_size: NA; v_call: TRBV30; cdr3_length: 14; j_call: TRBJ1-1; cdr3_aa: CAWSFRDRGQEAFF; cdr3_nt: TGTGCCTGGAGTTTCCGGGACAGGGGCCAAGAGGCTTTCTTT
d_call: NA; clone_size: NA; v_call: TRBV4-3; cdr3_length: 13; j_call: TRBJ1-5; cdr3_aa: CASSPQNNQPQHF; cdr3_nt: TGCGCCAGCAGCCCACAGAACAATCAGCCCCAGCATTTT
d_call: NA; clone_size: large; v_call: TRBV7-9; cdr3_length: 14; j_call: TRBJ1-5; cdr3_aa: CASSPSYSNQPQHF; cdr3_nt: TGTGCCAGCAGCCCGAGCTATAGCAATCAGCCCCAGCATTTT
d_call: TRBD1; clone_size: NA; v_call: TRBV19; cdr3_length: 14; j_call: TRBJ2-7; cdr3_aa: CASSMGQGFSEQYF; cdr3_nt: TGTGCCAGTAGTATGGGACAGGGGTTTAGCGAGCAGTACTTC
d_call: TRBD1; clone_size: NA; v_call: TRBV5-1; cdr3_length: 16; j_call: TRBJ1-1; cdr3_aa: CASSPPSTGGDTEAFF; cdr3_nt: TGCGCCAGCAGCCCCCCCTCGACAGGGGGGGACACTGAAGCTTTCTTT
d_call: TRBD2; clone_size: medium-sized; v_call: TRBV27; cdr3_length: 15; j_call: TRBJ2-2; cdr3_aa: CARKLAGRNTGELFF; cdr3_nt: TGTGCCAGGAAGCTAGCGGGGAGGAACACCGGGGAGCTGTTTTTT
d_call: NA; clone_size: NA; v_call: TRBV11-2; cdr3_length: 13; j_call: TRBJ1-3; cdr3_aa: CASSLFSGNTIYF; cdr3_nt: TGTGCCAGCAGCTTATTCTCTGGAAACACCATATATTTT
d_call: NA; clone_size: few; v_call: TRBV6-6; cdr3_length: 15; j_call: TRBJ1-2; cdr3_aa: CASGGDGAELHGYTF; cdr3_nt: TGTGCCAGCGGCGGGGACGGTGCCGAGTTGCATGGCTACACCTTC
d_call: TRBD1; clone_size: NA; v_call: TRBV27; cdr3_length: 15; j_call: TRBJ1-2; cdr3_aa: CASSSYPGQGEGYTF; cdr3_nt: TGTGCCAGCAGTTCTTACCCGGGACAGGGAGAGGGCTACACCTTC
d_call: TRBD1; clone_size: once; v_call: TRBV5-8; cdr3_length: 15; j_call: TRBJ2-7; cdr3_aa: CASSLVLADRREQYF; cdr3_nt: TGTGCCAGCAGCTTGGTTTTGGCGGACAGGCGGGAGCAGTACTTC
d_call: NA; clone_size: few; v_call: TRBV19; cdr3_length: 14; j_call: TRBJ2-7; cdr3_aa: CASSPSDGSYEQYF; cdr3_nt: TGTGCCAGTAGTCCCTCGGACGGATCCTACGAGCAGTACTTC
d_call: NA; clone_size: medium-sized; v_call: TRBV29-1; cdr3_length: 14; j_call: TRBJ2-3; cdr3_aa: CSAAGTESTDTQYF; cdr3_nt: TGCAGCGCGGCGGGCACCGAGTCCACAGATACGCAGTATTTT
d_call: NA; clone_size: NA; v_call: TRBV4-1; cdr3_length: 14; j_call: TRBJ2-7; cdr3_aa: CASSQGGGASEQYF; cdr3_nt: TGCGCCAGCAGCCAGGGAGGGGGGGCGAGCGAGCAGTACTTC
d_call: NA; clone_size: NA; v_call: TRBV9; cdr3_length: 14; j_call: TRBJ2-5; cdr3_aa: CASSVEGFRETQYF; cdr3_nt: TGTGCCAGCAGCGTAGAGGGTTTTCGGGAGACCCAGTACTTC
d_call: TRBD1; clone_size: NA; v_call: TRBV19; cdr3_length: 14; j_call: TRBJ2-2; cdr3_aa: CASSSYRGDGELFF; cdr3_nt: TGTGCCAGTAGTTCTTACAGGGGGGACGGGGAGCTGTTTTTT